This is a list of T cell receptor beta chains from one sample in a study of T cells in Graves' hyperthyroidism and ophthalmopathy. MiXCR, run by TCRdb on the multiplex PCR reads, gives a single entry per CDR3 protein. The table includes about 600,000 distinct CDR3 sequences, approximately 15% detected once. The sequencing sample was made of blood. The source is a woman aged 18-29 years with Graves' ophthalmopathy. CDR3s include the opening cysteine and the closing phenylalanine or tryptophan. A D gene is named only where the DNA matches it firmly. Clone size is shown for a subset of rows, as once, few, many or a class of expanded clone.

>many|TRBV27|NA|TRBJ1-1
CASTVFGGGTEAFF
TGTGCCAGCACCGTCTTTGGGGGGGGCACTGAAGCTTTCTTT
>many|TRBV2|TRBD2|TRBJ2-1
CASSGVLAGVDNEQFF
TGTGCCAGCAGTGGAGTACTAGCGGGTGTAGACAATGAGCAGTTCTTC
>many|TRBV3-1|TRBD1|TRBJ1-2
CASSQDGGQGVKGYTF
TGTGCCAGCAGCCAAGATGGGGGACAGGGGGTGAAAGGCTACACCTTC
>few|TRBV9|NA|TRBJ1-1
CASSVDVLTVGRGNTEAFF
TGTGCCAGCAGCGTAGACGTATTGACAGTGGGACGAGGGAACACTGAAGCTTTCTTT
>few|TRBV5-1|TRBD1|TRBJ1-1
CASSETGLNTEAFF
TGCGCCAGCAGCGAGACAGGGCTGAACACTGAAGCTTTCTTT
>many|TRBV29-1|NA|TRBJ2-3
CSVSSRDTQYF
TGCAGCGTGAGTAGCAGGGATACGCAGTATTTT
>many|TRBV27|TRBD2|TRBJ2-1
CASSSSSGGYNEQFF
TGTGCCAGCAGTTCTTCTAGCGGGGGTTACAATGAGCAGTTCTTC
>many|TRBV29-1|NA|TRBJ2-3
CSVDLTAGPQYF
TGCAGCGTTGACCTTACGGCGGGACCGCAGTATTTT
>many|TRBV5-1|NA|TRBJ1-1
CASSLGRSLNTEAFF
TGCGCCAGCAGCCTGGGACGGTCCTTGAACACTGAAGCTTTCTTT
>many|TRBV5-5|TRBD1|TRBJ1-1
CASSPGTGGVDTEAFF
TGTGCCAGCAGCCCCGGGACAGGGGGCGTTGACACTGAAGCTTTCTTT
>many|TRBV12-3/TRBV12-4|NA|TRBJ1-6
CASSFGGEGSPLHF
TGTGCCAGCAGTTTTGGAGGGGAGGGATCACCCCTCCACTTT
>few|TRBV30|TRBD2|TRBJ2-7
CAWSPQPSSGRTYEQYF
TGTGCCTGGAGTCCCCAACCCTCTAGCGGGAGGACCTACGAGCAGTACTTC
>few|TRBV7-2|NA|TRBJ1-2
CASSLGAGQPNYGYTF
TGTGCCAGCAGCCTAGGGGCGGGGCAGCCTAACTATGGCTACACCTTC
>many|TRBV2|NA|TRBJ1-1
CANPRGSTEAFF
TGTGCCAACCCGAGGGGTTCCACTGAAGCTTTCTTT
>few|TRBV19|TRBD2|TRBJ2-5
CASSIEVGLAGGATFRETQYF
TGTGCCAGTAGTATAGAGGTGGGACTAGCGGGGGGGGCTACTTTCCGGGAGACCCAGTACTTC
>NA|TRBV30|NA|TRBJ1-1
CAWSVAPTGVGTEAFF
TGTGCCTGGAGTGTAGCCCCTACAGGTGTGGGTACTGAAGCTTTCTTT
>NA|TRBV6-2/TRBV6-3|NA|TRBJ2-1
CASSYSLPPRGFDEQFF
TGTGCCAGCAGTTACTCCCTACCCCCGCGAGGGTTCGATGAGCAGTTCTTC
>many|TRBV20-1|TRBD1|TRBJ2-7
CSAGGQSYEQYF
TGCAGTGCTGGGGGACAGTCCTACGAGCAGTACTTC
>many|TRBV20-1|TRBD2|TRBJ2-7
CSASGLAGTYEQYF
TGCAGTGCTAGTGGACTAGCGGGAACCTACGAGCAGTACTTC
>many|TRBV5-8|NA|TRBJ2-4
CASSSPFGPSAKNIQYF
TGTGCCAGCAGCTCCCCTTTTGGGCCGTCAGCCAAAAACATTCAGTACTTC
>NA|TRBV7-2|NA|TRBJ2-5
CASSLVQGLETQYF
TGTGCCAGCAGCTTAGTACAGGGCCTAGAGACCCAGTACTTC
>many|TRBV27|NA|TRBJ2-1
CASRQWGEQFF
TGTGCCAGCAGGCAATGGGGGGAGCAGTTCTTC
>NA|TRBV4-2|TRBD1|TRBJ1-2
CASSQAAGQGAGGYTF
TGTGCCAGCAGCCAAGCAGCTGGACAGGGGGCTGGGGGCTACACCTTC
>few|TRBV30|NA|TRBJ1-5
CAWSFRGYNQPQHF
TGTGCCTGGAGTTTTAGGGGTTACAATCAGCCCCAGCATTTT
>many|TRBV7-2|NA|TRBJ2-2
CASSFQGATTGELFF
TGTGCCAGCAGCTTTCAGGGTGCGACTACCGGGGAGCTGTTTTTT
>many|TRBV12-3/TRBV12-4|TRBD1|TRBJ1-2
CASSRTGPNYGYTF
TGTGCCAGCAGTCGGACAGGCCCTAACTATGGCTACACCTTC
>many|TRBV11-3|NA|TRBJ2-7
CASSLEMAAMDYEQYF
TGTGCCAGCAGCTTAGAGATGGCCGCCATGGACTACGAGCAGTACTTC
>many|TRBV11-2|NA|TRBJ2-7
CASRHFQGSSYEQYF
TGTGCCAGCAGGCATTTCCAGGGGAGCTCCTACGAGCAGTACTTC
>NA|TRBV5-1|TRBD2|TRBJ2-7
CASSLAGWAGGHSYEQYF
TGTGCCAGCAGCTTGGCAGGATGGGCGGGAGGCCACTCCTACGAGCAGTACTTC
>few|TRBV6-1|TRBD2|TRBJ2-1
CASSLAGVGWDNEQFF
TGTGCCAGCAGTCTAGCGGGAGTGGGATGGGACAATGAGCAGTTCTTC
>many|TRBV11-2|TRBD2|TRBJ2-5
CASSVNPTSGQETQYF
TGTGCCAGCAGCGTAAACCCTACTAGCGGCCAAGAGACCCAGTACTTC
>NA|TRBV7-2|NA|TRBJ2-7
CASSPAATGEQYF
TGTGCCAGCAGCCCAGCGGCGACGGGCGAGCAGTACTTC
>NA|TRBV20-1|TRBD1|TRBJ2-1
CSARASTGGFNEQSF
TGCAGTGCTAGAGCTTCGACAGGGGGTTTCAATGAGCAGTCCTTC
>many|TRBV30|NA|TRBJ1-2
CAWSMAYGYTF
TGTGCCTGGAGTATGGCCTATGGCTACACCTTC
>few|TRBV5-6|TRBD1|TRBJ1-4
CASSLAGRGRDEKLFF
TGTGCCAGCAGCTTGGCCGGCAGGGGGCGCGATGAAAAACTGTTTTTT
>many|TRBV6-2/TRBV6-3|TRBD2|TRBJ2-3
CASSYPGTSGSTDTQYF
TGTGCCAGCAGTTACCCCGGGACTAGCGGGAGCACAGATACGCAGTATTTT
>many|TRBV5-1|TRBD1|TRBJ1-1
CASSLVGTGLITEAFF
TGCGCCAGCAGCTTGGTAGGGACAGGGCTTATCACTGAAGCTTTCTTT
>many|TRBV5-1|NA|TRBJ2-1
CASSLTAGAYNEQFF
TGCGCCAGCAGCTTAACTGCAGGGGCTTACAATGAGCAGTTCTTC
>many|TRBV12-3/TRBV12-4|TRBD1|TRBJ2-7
CASSPGQGLHEQYF
TGTGCCAGCAGCCCCGGACAGGGATTGCACGAGCAGTACTTC
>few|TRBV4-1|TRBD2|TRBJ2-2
CASSQATSGTRAGELFF
TGCGCCAGCAGCCAAGCAACTAGCGGGACTCGTGCCGGGGAGCTGTTTTTT
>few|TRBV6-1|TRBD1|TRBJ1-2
CASRQDRKGLYGYTF
TGTGCCAGCAGACAGGACAGGAAGGGACTCTATGGCTACACCTTC
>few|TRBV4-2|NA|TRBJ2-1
CASSQDRQGPLGEQFF
TGTGCCAGCAGCCAAGATAGGCAAGGACCTTTGGGTGAGCAGTTCTTC
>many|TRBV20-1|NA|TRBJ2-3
CSARETTRNTDTQYF
TGCAGTGCTAGAGAAACGACTCGGAACACAGATACGCAGTATTTT
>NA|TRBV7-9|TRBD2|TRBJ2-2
CASSLAGEGWAGELFF
TGTGCCAGCAGCTTGGCGGGAGAAGGGTGGGCCGGGGAGCTGTTTTTT
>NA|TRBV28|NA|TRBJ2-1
CASSSWAETYNEQFF
TGTGCCAGCAGCTCGTGGGCGGAGACCTACAATGAGCAGTTCTTC